One and the same sample provided the 21 T cell receptor beta chains below, sequenced in a study of cytomegalovirus exposure and HLA in healthy donors. The primer mix had 60 Vbeta and 13 Jbeta primers. This table comes from immunoSEQ multiplex PCR, and its TCRdb copy is limited to in-frame clones, with some not included. The top ten hold around 2.6% of the sample, which has roughly 180,000 clones, around 74% seen once. The material sequenced was PBMCs. Receptors were obtained from a female donor in good health and CMV-seronegative.

This clone was seen once. The chain is built from TRBV15 and TRBJ2-1; 10 positions agree with TRBD2. Trimming took 3 bases from V and 4 from J; bases not matched to a gene: 6. Germline CDR1 reads LNHNV; CDR2 reads YYDKDF (reference sequence). CDR3 length: 16 residues. CDR3 nucleotides: TGTGCCACCAGCAGTCAAAGGACTAGCGGTTACAATGAGCAGTTCTTC. This codes for CATSSQRTSGYNEQFF. Based on the CDR3 plus reference TRBV15 and TRBJ2-1, the full variable domain is DAMVIQNPRYQVTQFGKPVTLSCSQTLNHNVMYWYQQKSSQAPKLLFHYYDKDFNNEADTPDNFQSRRPNTSFCFLDIRSPGLGDTAMYLCATSSQRTSGYNEQFFGPGTRLTVL.

The chain uses TRBV9 and TRBJ1-4, with D possibly TRBD1 on 6 matching bases. Germline-derived CDR1 and CDR2 are SGDLS and YYNGEE. This CDR3 contains 15 residues. The ends were cut back, 0 bases at V and 8 bases at J, with 14 bases in the middle. The CDR3 sequence: CASSVGPGDYEKLFF. CDR3 DNA: TGTGCCAGCAGCGTAGGACCAGGGGATTACGAAAAACTGTTTTTT.

The V gene is TRBV5-8, the J gene TRBJ1-5; 8 positions agree with TRBD1. This CDR3 is 16 amino acids long. J gave up 2 bases and V 3 bases, and 7 bases lay outside the gene matches. Germline CDR1 and CDR2: SGHTS and YDEGEE. The CDR3 here is CASSSKDRGRNQPQHF. The CDR3, as DNA: TGTGCCAGCAGCTCGAAAGACAGGGGCCGCAATCAGCCCCAGCATTTT.

The chain carries TRBV28 and TRBJ1-2, with a tentative D call TRBD1 (6 bases). Trimming removed 0 bases from V and 6 bases from J, with 14 bases in between. From germline, CDR1 is MDHEN and CDR2 SYDVKM. CDR3 length: 15 residues. CDR3 region: CASSLWRVGGDGYTF. The CDR3 coding sequence is TGTGCCAGCAGTTTATGGAGGGTAGGGGGGGATGGCTACACCTTC.

In this sample, this clone turned up once. This chain joins TRBV10-2 and TRBJ1-3, with a possible D match to TRBD1 (5 bases). V gave up 8 bases and J gave up 0 bases, with 8 bases separating them. CDR3 size: 13 residues. Germline V gene lookup returns CDR1 WSHSY and CDR2 SAAADI. The CDR3 bases are TGCGCCAGCGTAGGGGCCTCTGGAAACACCATATATTTT. This encodes CASVGASGNTIYF.

The gene calls are TRBV5-1 and TRBJ2-1, with 11 nucleotides matching TRBD2. This CDR3 contains 15 residues. CDR1 SGHRS and CDR2 YFSETQ come from the germline V gene. The V and J ends lost 4 bases and 2 bases, in that order; junction bases with no gene match: 2. The CDR3 DNA follows: TGCGCCAGCAGCAAGACTAGCGGGGCCTACAATGAGCAGTTCTTC. It translates to CASSKTSGAYNEQFF. The variable domain in full, completed from reference TRBV5-1 and TRBJ2-1, reads KAGVTQTPRYLIKTRGQQVTLSCSPISGHRSVSWYQQTPGQGLQFLFEYFSETQRNKGNFPGRFSGRQFSNSRSEMNVSTLELGDSALYLCASSKTSGAYNEQFFGPGTRLTVL.

The rearrangement uses TRBV6-1 and TRBJ1-1, with D maybe TRBD1 (5 bases). The V and J ends lost 8 bases and 0 bases respectively, with 16 bases between them. Germline lookup yields CDR1 MNHNS and CDR2 SASEGT. The CDR3 consists of 15 residues. The CDR3 sequence is CASLNPDILNTEAFF. The CDR3 DNA reads as TGTGCCAGCCTGAACCCGGACATACTGAACACTGAAGCTTTCTTT.

The rearrangement uses TRBV2 and TRBJ1-1, with no clear D. CDR1 and CDR2 (germline): SNHLY, FYNNEI. This CDR3 is built from 15 residues. The ends were cut back, 6 bases at V and 0 bases at J, with 14 bases in the middle. This CDR3 reads CASRLGPAMNTEAFF. The CDR3 DNA is TGTGCCAGCAGGTTGGGCCCTGCAATGAACACTGAAGCTTTCTTT.

The chain employs TRBV6-6 and TRBJ1-1; the match to TRBD1 covers 11 bases. CDR3 size: 16 residues. Trimming removed 4 bases from V and 0 bases from J; junction bases left unmatched: 4. The germline V gene has CDR1 MNHNY and CDR2 SVGAGI (reference sequence). In DNA, the CDR3 is TGTGCCAGCAGTTGGGACAGGGGGAGAGTGAACACTGAAGCTTTCTTT. This encodes CASSWDRGRVNTEAFF.

The genes are TRBV28 and TRBJ1-5; D possibly corresponds to TRBD1 (6 bases). Germline V gives CDR1 MDHEN, CDR2 SYDVKM. With 6 bases removed from V and 3 bases from J, the gap between germline ends came to 15 bases. CDR3 length: 15 residues. CDR3 sequence reads: CASSSGQRSNQPQHF. CDR3 nucleotide sequence: TGTGCCAGCAGCTCTGGACAGCGTTCCAATCAGCCCCAGCATTTT.

The V gene is TRBV7-2, the J gene TRBJ2-3; D is unclear. V lost 1 base, J lost 0 bases, and 5 bases lay in between. Germline V gene lookup returns CDR1 SGHTA and CDR2 FQGNSA. The CDR3 runs to 14 residues. The CDR3 coding sequence is TGTGCCAGCAGCTTAGACGGTAGCACAGATACGCAGTATTTT. It yields the protein CASSLDGSTDTQYF.

This chain uses TRBV7-2 with TRBJ1-2; 8 bases align to TRBD1. The ends lost 5 bases at V and 0 bases at J; junction bases unmatched: 14. This CDR3 comprises 18 residues. Germline V gives CDR1 SGHTA, CDR2 FQGNSA. CDR3 in DNA: TGTGCCAGCAGCCCGACACGCTGGACAGGGACAGCTAACTATGGCTACACCTTC. Translation gives CASSPTRWTGTANYGYTF.

This chain links TRBV29-1 with TRBJ2-7; 9 bases agree with TRBD1. Looked up from germline, CDR1 is SQVTM and CDR2 is ANQGSEA. After removal of 6 bases from V and 1 base from J, the junction contained 4 bases not matched to a gene. The CDR3 spans 13 residues. The CDR3 region is CSVRDRVSYEQYF. The CDR3 nucleotides read TGCAGCGTGCGGGACAGGGTGTCCTACGAGCAGTACTTC.

This clone was seen a single time. J is TRBJ2-7 and V is TRBV6-6, with 11 bases lining up with TRBD1. V lost 6 bases to trimming and J lost 4 bases; unmatched junction nucleotides: 5. Per germline, CDR1 MNHNY and CDR2 SVGAGI (reference sequence). The CDR3 is 14 residues long. The CDR3 coding sequence is TGTGCCAGCAGCCGAGGGGACAGGGGGTACGAGCAGTACTTC. It codes for CASSRGDRGYEQYF.

This chain links TRBV4-3 with TRBJ1-1; 7 bases line up with TRBD1. The CDR3 has 12 residues. With 1 base clipped from V and 11 bases from J, the junction kept 4 bases outside the gene matches. The germline V gene encodes CDR1 LGHNA and CDR2 YSLEER. As DNA, the CDR3 is TGCGCCAGCAGCCAAGGAGGGGGCTTGGCTTTCTTT. Translated: CASSQGGGLAFF.

This clone was detected only a few times. The CDR3 DNA reads TGTGCCAGCAGTGAAAGGGGGGGAGATGAAAAACTGTTTTTT. Protein: CASSERGGDEKLFF. The rearrangement uses TRBV6-4 and TRBJ1-4, with D perhaps TRBD1 (6 bases). This CDR3 has 14 amino acids. Trimming shortened V by 3 bases and J by 6 bases, and 11 bases separated the two germline ends. CDR1 MRHNA and CDR2 SNTAGT come from the germline V gene.

The rearrangement joins TRBV30 to TRBJ2-7; D possibly corresponds to TRBD2 (6 bases). The germline gives CDR1 GTSNPN, CDR2 SVGIG (reference sequence). V was pared by 5 bases and J by 2 bases, with 16 bases between. The CDR3 is 14 amino acids. The CDR3 here is CAWAYSGGAYEQYF. The CDR3 DNA follows: TGTGCCTGGGCCTACTCCGGGGGTGCCTACGAGCAGTACTTC.

This chain joins TRBV5-6 and TRBJ1-5; 9 bases are a match to TRBD1. Germline values: CDR1 SGHDT, CDR2 YYEEEE. The J segment lost 2 bases and the V segment lost 4 bases, leaving 10 bases of the junction unmatched. This CDR3 region has 17 residues. Here the CDR3 reads CASSKMTGGIGNQPQHF. The CDR3 coding sequence is TGTGCCAGCAGCAAAATGACAGGGGGAATAGGCAATCAGCCCCAGCATTTT.

The V and J genes are TRBV29-1 and TRBJ1-2, with a tentative D call TRBD1 (5 bases). Germline V gene data show CDR1 as SQVTM and CDR2 as ANQGSEA. CDR3 size: 13 residues. Trimming pared 3 bases from V and 6 bases from J, leaving 14 bases between. The CDR3 sequence: CSVDRRGGNGYTF. The CDR3 nucleotides read TGCAGCGTTGATAGGCGGGGCGGCAATGGCTACACCTTC.

This clone has just a few counts. V and J are TRBV4-2 and TRBJ1-5; a possible D gene is TRBD1 (5 bases). Trimming cost V 0 bases and J 5 bases, with 11 bases left between them. The CDR3 runs 15 residues. The germline V gene encodes CDR1 LGHNA and CDR2 YNFKEQ. In DNA form, the CDR3 reads TGTGCCAGCAGCCAAGAATGGGGCTCCGATCAGCCCCAGCATTTT. Protein: CASSQEWGSDQPQHF.

The chain uses TRBV19 and TRBJ2-2; 7 nucleotides match TRBD1. V lost 9 bases to trimming and J lost 1 base; unmatched junction nucleotides: 5. The CDR3 loop spans 14 amino acids. Germline V gives CDR1 LNHDA, CDR2 SQIVND (reference sequence). The CDR3 nucleotides read TGTGCCAGGATCGACAGGGAGAACACCGGGGAGCTGTTTTTT. Protein sequence: CARIDRENTGELFF.